The 6 T cell receptor beta chains listed next were all sequenced from one sample in a study of shared clonotypes between healthy human individuals. Sequencing used immunoSEQ multiplex PCR; TCRdb keeps in-frame clones, though not all of them. The sample holds approximately 980,000 clones; around 80% are singletons and the top ten take roughly 1.5%. Sequencing was done on a sample of memory CD4+ T cells sorted from blood. As for subset: CD45RA-negative fraction. The receptor source for this set is a man between 18 and 35 years old in good health.

The sample holds a few counts of this clone. The J gene is TRBJ1-5, the V gene TRBV7-6; TRBD1 matches 8 bases. The V and J ends lost 5 bases and 5 bases, in that order; junction bases with no gene match: 5. From germline, CDR1 is SGHVS and CDR2 FNYEAQ. The CDR3 is made up of 14 amino acids. Written as DNA, the CDR3 is TGTGCCAGCAGCCGGGCAGGGGGCTATCAGCCCCAGCATTTT. Residues: CASSRAGGYQPQHF.

This clone was observed a handful of times. Additional DNA sequences in this sample encode the identical CDR3. V gene TRBV20-1 combines with J gene TRBJ2-3; D gene uncertain. This CDR3 spans 11 amino acids. From germline, CDR1 is DFQATT and CDR2 SNEGSKA (reference sequence). Trimming cost V 3 bases and J 2 bases, with 3 bases left between them. CDR3: CSASPTDTQYF. The CDR3 nucleotides are TGCAGTGCTAGCCCCACAGATACGCAGTATTTT.

The chain is built from TRBV10-3 and TRBJ1-1; D may be TRBD1 (6 bases). Germline V lookup: CDR1 ENHRY, CDR2 SYGVKD. V lost 3 bases and J 3 bases, leaving 14 bases between the germline ends. The CDR3 extends over 15 amino acids. Here the CDR3 DNA reads TGTGCCATCAGTGATGTGGGGGCTAGGGACACTGAAGCTTTCTTT. It translates to CAISDVGARDTEAFF.

This clone was seen once. V gene TRBV30 combines with J gene TRBJ1-2, with D perhaps matching TRBD1 (5 bases). The germline V and J ends were trimmed by 0 bases and 6 bases, with 11 bases remaining between them. The CDR3 sequence is 13 residues long. CDR1 and CDR2 from the germline V gene are GTSNPN and SVGIG (reference sequence). The CDR3 DNA sequence: TGTGCCTGGAGTGTAGAGGGGCAGGATGGCTACACCTTC. Its translation: CAWSVEGQDGYTF.

The chain recombines TRBV5-5 with TRBJ2-7; no definite D call. Trimming took off 7 bases at V and 4 bases at J, with 9 bases between the two ends. There are 11 residues in the CDR3. Germline CDR1 and CDR2: SGHKS and YYEKEE (reference sequence). The CDR3 reads CASARMYEQYF. The CDR3 DNA sequence: TGTGCCAGCGCGCGGATGTACGAGCAGTACTTC. Combining the CDR3 with reference TRBV5-5 and TRBJ2-7 gives the whole variable domain DAGVTQSPTHLIKTRGQQVTLRCSPISGHKSVSWYQQVLGQGPQFIFQYYEKEERGRGNFPDRFSARQFPNYSSELNVNALLLGDSALYLCASARMYEQYFGPGTRLTVT.

The chain is built from TRBV28 and TRBJ2-1, with TRBD1 as a possible D gene (5 bases). Trimming pared 4 bases from V and 7 bases from J, leaving 14 bases between. The V gene's germline CDR1 is MDHEN and CDR2 SYDVKM. There are 14 residues in the CDR3. CDR3 amino acids: CASSSTLRVNEQFF. In DNA form, the CDR3 reads TGTGCCAGCAGTTCCACTCTCAGGGTAAATGAGCAGTTCTTC. Filled out from reference TRBV28 and TRBJ2-1, the complete variable domain reads DVKVTQSSRYLVKRTGEKVFLECVQDMDHENMFWYRQDPGLGLRLIYFSYDVKMKEKGDIPEGYSVSREKKERFSLILESASTNQTSMYLCASSSTLRVNEQFFGPGTRLTVL.